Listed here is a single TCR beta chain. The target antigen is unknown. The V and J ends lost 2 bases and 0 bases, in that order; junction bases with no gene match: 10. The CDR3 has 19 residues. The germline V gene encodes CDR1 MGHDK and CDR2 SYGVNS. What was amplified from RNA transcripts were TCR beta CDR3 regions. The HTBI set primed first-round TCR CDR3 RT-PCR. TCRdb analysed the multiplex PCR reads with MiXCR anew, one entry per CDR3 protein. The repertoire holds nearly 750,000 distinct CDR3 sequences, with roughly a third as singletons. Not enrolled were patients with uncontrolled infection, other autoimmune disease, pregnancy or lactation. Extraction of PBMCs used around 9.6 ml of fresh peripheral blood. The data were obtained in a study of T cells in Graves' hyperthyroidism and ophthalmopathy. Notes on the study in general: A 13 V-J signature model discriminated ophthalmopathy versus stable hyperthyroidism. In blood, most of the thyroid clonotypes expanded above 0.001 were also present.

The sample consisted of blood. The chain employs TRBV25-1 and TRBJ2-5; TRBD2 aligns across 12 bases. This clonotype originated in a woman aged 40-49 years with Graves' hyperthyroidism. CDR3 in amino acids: CASSETNGRTSGNQETQYF. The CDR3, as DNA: TGTGCCAGCAGTGAAACAAACGGGAGGACTAGCGGGAACCAAGAGACCCAGTACTTC.